This T cell receptor beta chain was found in a study of cytomegalovirus exposure and HLA in healthy donors (dated by TCRdb to 2016 to 2017). Regarding the study in general: An earlier analysis of roughly 610 of the donors reported under 300 Gb of sequence data and 117 million unique TCR beta sequences obtained from about 179 million T cells. An early release covering roughly 600 HLA-typed donors comprised approximately 300 gigabases of sequencing data and roughly 86 million unique TCR sequences. An earlier analysis of roughly 580 of the donors used high-throughput TCR beta sequencing to judge whether each TCR beta V gene segment behaved as functional or pseudogenic. Roughly 5 DR-DQ haplotypes were handled as single units for association and clustering, since linkage in the cohort was strong. The aim of the study was to test whether cataloging public T cell receptors could identify signatures of past pathogen exposure. Donor age, sex, ethnicity and CMV serostatus were collected together with the repertoire data. All discovery cohort repertoires had been generated on a single sequencing platform. Using immunosequencing, the study profiled T cell repertoires from 666 subjects and related those repertoires to cytomegalovirus serostatus. HLA typing covered class I and class II loci at four-digit resolution. High-throughput TCR immunosequencing, statistical association of individual TCRs with disease status, and machine learning were combined to predict cytomegalovirus infection status. In a later analysis, previously published TCR beta repertoires from about 670 donors were re-analyzed and high-resolution HLA genotyping was added so that TCR occurrence patterns could be studied. The genetic ancestry cluster associated with self-reported Caucasian donors included approximately 85% of the approximately 430 genotyped donors. On average, roughly 250,000 unique TCR beta nucleotide sequences were sequenced per donor among a few hundred genotyped donors of the cohort, with roughly 19% of those sequences being non-productive. Typing coverage varied by locus: roughly 620-640 donors for A, B, C, DRB1 and DQB1; about 520 for DQA1; about 570 for DPA1; more than 450 for DPB1. A later genetic analysis took genome-wide SNP genotypes for about 65% of the 666 donors and used that subset as a discovery cohort. Along with the approximately 600-subject first cohort, a separate validation cohort of 120 different subjects was used. Rather than drawing on any new phenotypic data, the later analysis identified candidate immune exposures from TCR beta sequences and the way those sequences occurred across donors. On the study overall, not on this receptor specifically: Linkage disequilibrium might explain the correlated functional status among segregating V segments, but an unknown experimental factor could not be excluded. According to a later genetic analysis, donors in an Asian-associated ancestry cluster had fewer N-insertions in productive TCRs than the approximately 650-donor mean. In a later analysis, HLA-associated TCR beta chains showed more clonal expansion and lower generation probabilities than non-associated chains that were equally common. According to a later analysis, TCR association rates differed among HLA loci, with DRB1 alleles showing the most associated TCRs and HLA-C alleles showing the fewest. A further reported finding was that TCR beta sequences accurately predicted the HLA-A and HLA-B alleles for most subjects in the first cohort. Immune exposure information for the cohort was limited to CMV serostatus. A total of roughly 160 TCR beta chains were listed by the study as associated with cytomegalovirus. The earlier analysis of some 540 of the donors excluded around 17 rarely observed V segments, including chromosome 9 orphons, because counts were too low. Across donors, most TCR sequences were observed very rarely, whereas some public TCRs were present in many individuals. It was suggested by the authors that the approach could potentially be generalized to other disease states and immunological phenotypes. In a later genetic analysis, a missense DCLRE1C variant was associated with V-gene and J-gene trimming of TCR beta chains, and the association was replicated in an independent cohort. A later analysis found that most CMV-associated TCR beta chains appeared HLA-restricted, with HLA associations seemingly driven largely by CMV exposure. Strong co-occurrence of HLA alleles, especially DR and DQ, made assigning TCR associations to individual alleles difficult. At a false discovery rate of 0.05, a later analysis linked some 18,000 TCR beta sequences to specific HLA alleles. A group of highly shared sequence variants was considered likely to be a technical artifact of the sequencing pipeline. In an earlier analysis of some 550 of the donors, most TCR beta V segments were observed in productive rearrangements about 87% or about 30% of the time, broadly matching IMGT annotations. Some IMGT-functional V segments, including TRBV6-2 and TRBV6-3, could not be told apart with the 87-base-pair reads, so those segments were excluded. Sequencing depth was assumed to be roughly uniform across donors in the presence/absence analyses, though that assumption may not hold. Cytomegalovirus status was reported to be diagnosed by the classifier with high specificity and sensitivity in both the original and validation cohorts. Several of the top co-occurrence clusters appeared to be linked to parvovirus B19, influenza, CMV and Epstein-Barr virus, according to a later analysis. The cohort was sequenced for TCR beta chains only, and without alpha or paired-chain data the features that could be detected were limited. Because HLA typing was missing for some donors at each locus, association tests included only the typed subset. Three of the identified cytomegalovirus-associated TCR beta chains were confirmed in vitro to be specific for cytomegalovirus antigens.

As regards this clone: What antigen it recognizes has not been identified.

The CDR3 numbers 15 residues from cysteine through phenylalanine. The CDR3 DNA has 45 bases and is translated from base 1. Deletion took 1 base off V and 6 bases off J, with a span of 13 bases between the germline ends. The CDR1 and CDR2 encoded by the germline V gene are MGHRA and YSYEKL. The library was built by means of the immunoSEQ multiplex PCR assay. The multiplex PCR relied on a mix of 60 forward primers for TCR Vbeta segments and 13 reverse primers for TCR Jbeta segments. A multiplex PCR assay on genomic DNA amplified the CDR3 region of rearranged TCR beta genes. On the Illumina HiSeq System, the amplified TCR beta libraries were sequenced as 87-base-pair reads. Per the authors' processing: A later analysis counted tens of millions of unique TCR beta chains across the 650 to 700 repertoires, and 9.5 million to 11 million of these chains were shared by at least two donors. Raw reads were error-corrected and collapsed into unique sequences with a nearest-neighbor algorithm that merged closely related sequences to remove PCR and sequencing errors. V, D and J gene segments were assigned by aligning CDR3 sequences to IMGT reference sequences. Each retained sequence needed at least a six-nucleotide match to both a V gene segment and a J gene segment. Rearrangements were classified as productive when the CDR3 lacked stop codons and remained in frame with V and J, and all other rearrangements were classified as non-productive. CDR3 was defined according to IMGT convention as the region running from the second conserved V-encoded cysteine to the conserved J-encoded phenylalanine. The earlier analysis of more than 450 of the donors excluded sequences that lacked an unambiguous match to a single V gene segment. In an earlier analysis of approximately 500 of the donors, a V segment was called functional when productive rearrangements were above 56.7%, and segregating when the standard deviation between donors exceeded 5%. A statistical classification framework was built to diagnose cytomegalovirus status from the catalog of TCR beta chain sequences. In a later analysis, TCR nucleotide sequences were compared against IMGT/GENE-DB human TR gene sequences so that V and J genes could be assigned. A later analysis assigned CDR3 sequences and most-parsimonious VDJ recombination scenarios with the TCRdist pipeline. In a later analysis, each TCR beta chain was defined by its CDR3 amino acid sequence together with its V-gene family, and reads lacking a unique V-gene family were excluded. A later analysis removed 600 or so highly shared, low-generation-probability nucleotide sequences to deal with suspected cross-contamination and a sequencing artifact. For each public chain, a later analysis derived a clonal expansion index from normalized ranks of inferred template counts within each repertoire. Generation probabilities in a later analysis came from a VDJ recombination model fitted to out-of-frame rearrangements, and those results were checked against IGoR. A later analysis scored TCR-TCR, TCR-HLA and TCR-CMV co-occurrence with hypergeometric tests, applying a repertoire-size bias correction to TCR pairs. A later analysis estimated false discovery rates by permuting HLA or CMV assignments 20 times. In a later analysis, co-occurring TCRs were grouped using DBSCAN, with TCRdist sequence similarity added in when clustering inside HLA-allele-positive subsets. Co-occurrence clustering excluded repertoires with fewer than 30,000 or more than 120,000 public chains, plus five with anomalous nucleotide sharing. TCRdb carries this immuneACCESS record with in-frame sequences only. Its versions omit some clonotypes, under half of them owing to an unresolved V gene in the studies checked, with the rest unexplained. Clone size and V and J calls were adopted from that table, with D and trimming inferred from the DNA. The data table for this sample lists about 83,000 clones. Jointly, the top ten make up 3% to 4.5% of the sample.

The cohort comprised approximately 700 healthy bone marrow donors. All cohort members were sampled while nominally healthy, although unrecorded immune exposures were likely present. The donor tested CMV seropositive, placing the donor among the roughly 270 seropositive members of the cohort. Every donor gave a peripheral blood sample, and the peripheral blood mononuclear cells from that sample were used for TCR beta sequencing. Genomic DNA was extracted from the blood cell samples with the Qiagen DNeasy Blood Extraction Kit. The sample comprised PBMCs. The source of this sequence is a man aged 18 to 35 in good health and CMV-seropositive. The chain is made from TRBV4-1 and TRBJ1-5; the best D guess is TRBD1, with 6 bases matching. The CDR3 protein sequence reads: CASSQVRQDGQPQHF. In nucleotide form, the sequence is TGCGCCAGCAGCCAAGTTAGACAGGACGGTCAGCCCCAGCATTTT.